This is a list of T cell receptor beta chains from one sample in a study of cytomegalovirus exposure and HLA in healthy donors. Data came from immunoSEQ multiplex PCR; TCRdb stores just in-frame clones and leaves some out. Its table lists tens of thousands of clones. Material for sequencing was PBMCs. The receptors stem from a woman in her twenties or thirties in good health and CMV-seropositive. CDR3s include the opening cysteine and the closing phenylalanine or tryptophan. D genes are given only for firm matches.

d_call j_call v_call cdr3_length cdr3_aa cdr3_nt
TRBD1 TRBJ1-3 TRBV7-9 13 CASSRPQGDTIYF TGTGCCAGCAGCCGACCACAGGGGGACACCATATATTTT
. TRBJ1-1 TRBV11-3 13 CASSPLAGAEAFF TGTGCCAGCAGCCCCCTTGCAGGTGCTGAAGCTTTCTTT
. TRBJ2-2 TRBV28 15 CASSNNRVLPGELFF TGTGCCAGCAGTAACAACAGGGTTTTACCCGGGGAGCTGTTTTTT
. TRBJ2-3 TRBV6-1 14 CASSFSTGRDTQYF TGTGCCAGCAGTTTCTCGACAGGTAGAGATACGCAGTATTTT
TRBD1 TRBJ2-7 TRBV7-8 15 CASSQQGTGPYEQYF TGTGCCAGCAGTCAACAGGGGACAGGACCCTACGAGCAGTACTTC
. TRBJ1-1 TRBV27 13 CASGPFGDTEAFF TGTGCCAGCGGACCTTTCGGGGACACTGAAGCTTTCTTT
TRBD1 TRBJ2-6 TRBV5-1 18 CASSPDRGAHSGANVLTF TGCGCCAGCAGCCCCGACAGGGGCGCGCACTCTGGGGCCAACGTCCTGACTTTC
TRBD1 TRBJ2-7 TRBV12-5 13 CASGLGQGYEQYF TGTGCTAGTGGTTTGGGACAGGGATACGAGCAGTACTTC
. TRBJ2-3 TRBV2 16 CASSEIGGGAHDTQYF TGTGCCAGCAGTGAAATAGGCGGGGGCGCTCATGATACGCAGTATTTT
. TRBJ2-4 TRBV18 16 CASSPWQGQAKNIQYF TGTGCCAGCTCACCTTGGCAGGGGCAAGCCAAAAACATTCAGTACTTC